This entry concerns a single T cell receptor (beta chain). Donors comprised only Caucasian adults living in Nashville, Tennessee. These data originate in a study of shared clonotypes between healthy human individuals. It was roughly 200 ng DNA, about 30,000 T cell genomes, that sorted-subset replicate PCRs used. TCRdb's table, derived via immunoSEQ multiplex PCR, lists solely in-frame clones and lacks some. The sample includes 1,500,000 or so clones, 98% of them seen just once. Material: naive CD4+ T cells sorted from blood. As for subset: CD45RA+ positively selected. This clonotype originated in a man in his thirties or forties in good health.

CDR3 sequence reads: CASSLGLGSSGYGYTF. The CDR3 DNA reads TGTGCCAGCTCGCTCGGTTTGGGGAGTTCAGGGTATGGCTACACCTTC. The chain carries TRBV18 and TRBJ1-2, with D maybe TRBD1 (5 bases). With 6 bases removed from V and 5 bases from J, the gap between germline ends came to 22 bases. The CDR3 has 16 residues. Germline-derived CDR1 and CDR2 are KGHSH and LQKENI.